This T cell receptor beta chain appears in the sequencing data of a study of OX40 agonist ivuxolimab in advanced cancers. Across the study: Partial responses were recorded for three patients, including one with hepatocellular carcinoma and two with cutaneous melanoma.

The repertoire was sequenced with immunoSEQ multiplex PCR; TCRdb's copy has only in-frame clones and lacks some. The table has under 80,000 clones, about 85% seen once. The V gene lost 3 bases and the J gene lost 8 bases, with 10 bases spanning the gap. The CDR3 sequence is 12 residues long. Germline V gene sequence: CDR1 SGHNT, CDR2 YENEEA. This receptor was identified in an adult with an advanced solid tumor such as melanoma, head and neck, liver or kidney cancer. The sample was CD4+ or CD8+ T cells sorted from blood, taken in a trial of the OX40 agonist ivuxolimab. The chain is built from TRBV11-3 and TRBJ1-2; perhaps TRBD1 as D (5 bases). The CDR3 sequence is CASSLTDRGYTF. In DNA form, the CDR3 reads TGTGCCAGCAGCTTGACAGACCGCGGCTACACCTTC.